A selection of T cell receptor beta chains follows, all from one sample in a study of patients and donors after allogeneic stem cell transplantation. Each CDR3 protein gets one entry after TCRdb re-called the RT-PCR reads with MiXCR. The repertoire holds approximately 29,000 distinct CDR3 sequences, with about 37% as singletons. The sequenced sample consisted of blood, either unsorted or a sorted T cell fraction (not recorded which). The receptors were gathered from a human donor who was either an allogeneic HSCT recipient or a stem cell or donor lymphocyte infusion donor (not recorded which). It is not recorded whose cells these are; they may come from a transplant donor. CDR3s include the opening cysteine and the closing phenylalanine or tryptophan. The D gene is left open where the match is weak. The listing skips clone size in some rows; elsewhere it reads once, few, many or a size class.

NA	few	TRBV4-2	TRBJ2-1	CASSHEWMAGSYNEQFF	TGTGCCAGCAGCCACGAATGGATGGCGGGATCTTACAATGAGCAGTTCTTC
TRBD2	NA	TRBV5-1	TRBJ2-2	CASSLAGLAGAGGELFF	TGCGCCAGCAGCTTGGCGGGGCTAGCGGGAGCAGGCGGGGAGCTGTTTTTT
NA	NA	TRBV4-3	TRBJ2-1	CASSQGGKGGEQFF	TGCGCCAGCAGCCAAGGCGGTAAGGGTGGTGAGCAGTTCTTC
TRBD1	few	TRBV9	TRBJ2-5	CASSVTTGETQYF	TGTGCCAGCAGCGTCACGACAGGGGAGACCCAGTACTTC
TRBD1	NA	TRBV7-9	TRBJ1-2	CASSLPRGRNYGYTF	TGTGCCAGCAGCTTACCGAGGGGGCGTAACTATGGCTACACCTTC
NA	few	TRBV5-6	TRBJ2-5	CASMTQGYQETQYF	TGTGCCAGCATGACTCAGGGGTACCAAGAGACCCAGTACTTC
NA	few	TRBV20-1	TRBJ1-2	CSAAGTTYGYTF	TGCAGTGCTGCCGGGACAACCTATGGCTACACCTTC
NA	NA	TRBV6-5	TRBJ1-1	CASSHTEFRRLKAFF	TGTGCCAGCAGTCATACTGAATTTAGGCGTCTGAAAGCTTTCTTT
NA	NA	TRBV10-3	TRBJ1-3	CAISVPGPRTIYF	TGTGCCATCAGTGTACCGGGCCCACGGACCATATATTTT
NA	NA	TRBV7-9	TRBJ1-1	CASKLNTEAFF	TGTGCCAGCAAACTGAACACTGAAGCTTTCTTT
TRBD2	NA	TRBV7-9	TRBJ2-1	CASSSDSGSEFF	TGTGCCAGCAGCAGCGACAGCGGGAGTGAGTTCTTC
NA	NA	TRBV10-3	TRBJ1-2	CAISELGFGYGYTF	TGTGCCATCAGTGAACTTGGATTCGGCTATGGCTACACCTTC
TRBD2	few	TRBV20-1	TRBJ2-5	CSARSSGNQETQYF	TGCAGTGCTAGGTCTAGCGGGAACCAAGAGACCCAGTACTTC
NA	few	TRBV27	TRBJ2-2	CASSLKGSVTGELFF	TGTGCCAGCAGTTTAAAAGGATCGGTCACCGGGGAGCTGTTTTTT
NA	NA	TRBV5-6	TRBJ1-1	CASSLLPGTEAFF	TGTGCCAGCAGCTTGTTACCGGGCACTGAAGCTTTCTTT
NA	once	TRBV4-3	TRBJ2-1	CASSQERRDEQFF	TGCGCCAGCAGCCAGGAGCGGAGAGATGAGCAGTTCTTC
TRBD1	NA	TRBV7-2	TRBJ1-2	CASSLVSTGVDYGYTF	TGTGCCAGCAGCTTAGTTTCGACAGGGGTCGACTATGGCTACACCTTC
NA	NA	TRBV6-5	TRBJ2-5	CASSYSRFQETQYF	TGTGCCAGCAGTTACTCGCGCTTCCAAGAGACCCAGTACTTC
NA	NA	TRBV20-1	TRBJ1-1	CSARGGRGTEAFF	TGCAGTGCTAGAGGCGGCAGGGGCACTGAAGCTTTCTTT
NA	NA	TRBV4-3	TRBJ2-1	CASSPRSSYNEQFF	TGCGCCAGCAGCCCACGGTCGTCCTACAATGAGCAGTTCTTC
TRBD1	medium-sized	TRBV6-6	TRBJ2-5	CASSSPGTGETQYF	TGTGCCAGCAGTTCCCCCGGGACAGGAGAGACCCAGTACTTC
NA	NA	TRBV5-1	TRBJ2-1	CASSSRQHGGNEQFF	TGCGCCAGCAGCTCCAGACAACACGGGGGCAATGAGCAGTTCTTC
NA	NA	TRBV7-8	TRBJ1-1	CASSLSSRRNTEAFF	TGTGCCAGCAGCTTATCTTCCAGGAGGAACACTGAAGCTTTCTTT
NA	NA	TRBV7-2	TRBJ1-1	CASSLQGMNTEAFF	TGTGCCAGCAGCTTGCAGGGGATGAACACTGAAGCTTTCTTT
NA	NA	TRBV5-1	TRBJ2-7	CASSLAMGAREQYF	TGCGCCAGCAGCTTGGCCATGGGGGCGCGAGAGCAGTACTTC
NA	NA	TRBV7-9	TRBJ1-2	CASSFLRGDVGYTF	TGTGCCAGCAGCTTCCTGCGGGGCGATGTGGGCTACACCTTC
TRBD1	few	TRBV5-1	TRBJ1-1	CASSQGQMNTEAFF	TGCGCCAGCAGCCAGGGACAGATGAACACTGAAGCTTTCTTT
NA	few	TRBV11-2	TRBJ1-2	CASSRNNQQAYGYTF	TGTGCCAGCAGCCGTAATAACCAACAGGCATATGGCTACACCTTC
NA	NA	TRBV7-9	TRBJ1-1	CASSVGGWTEAFF	TGTGCCAGCAGCGTTGGGGGTTGGACTGAAGCTTTCTTT
NA	once	TRBV7-2	TRBJ1-3	CASSKNSGNTIYF	TGTGCCAGCAGCAAGAACTCTGGAAACACCATATATTTT
TRBD2	NA	TRBV12-3/TRBV12-4	TRBJ2-3	CASSLRGVRTDTQYF	TGTGCCAGCAGTTTACGGGGGGTACGCACAGATACGCAGTATTTT
NA	NA	TRBV19	TRBJ1-3	CATRKGSGNSIYF	TGTGCCACCCGGAAGGGCTCTGGAAACTCCATATATTTT
NA	NA	TRBV3-1	TRBJ2-4	CASSPGTLAKNIQYF	TGTGCCAGCAGCCCAGGGACATTAGCCAAAAACATTCAGTACTTC
TRBD2	NA	TRBV6-2/TRBV6-3	TRBJ2-1	CASSYLQLAGGGNEQFF	TGTGCCAGCAGTTACCTCCAACTAGCGGGAGGGGGGAATGAGCAGTTCTTC
TRBD2	NA	TRBV11-1	TRBJ2-2	CASSFLAGYTGELFF	TGTGCCAGCAGCTTTCTAGCGGGGTACACCGGGGAGCTGTTTTTT
NA	few	TRBV20-1	TRBJ1-2	CSALDTTTYGYTF	TGCAGTGCTCTGGACACTACAACCTATGGCTACACCTTC
NA	few	TRBV7-2	TRBJ1-2	CASSLAPLGDGYTF	TGTGCCAGCAGCTTAGCGCCTCTTGGAGATGGCTACACCTTC
NA	few	TRBV12-3/TRBV12-4	TRBJ1-1	CASSSPSGRGNTEAFF	TGTGCCAGCAGTTCCCCCTCTGGCAGGGGGAACACTGAAGCTTTCTTT
NA	once	TRBV5-1	TRBJ2-3	CASSLAASTDTQYF	TGCGCCAGCAGCTTGGCCGCTAGCACAGATACGCAGTATTTT
NA	NA	TRBV7-9	TRBJ1-5	CASSLNSQQPQHF	TGTGCCAGCAGCTTAAACAGCCAACAGCCCCAGCATTTT
NA	few	TRBV29-1	TRBJ1-1	CSVARTVMNTEAFF	TGCAGCGTTGCCCGAACGGTAATGAACACTGAAGCTTTCTTT
NA	few	TRBV7-8	TRBJ1-1	CASMRQQNTEAFF	TGTGCCAGCATGCGACAGCAGAACACTGAAGCTTTCTTT
NA	NA	TRBV10-3	TRBJ1-5	CAISPGVNQPQHF	TGTGCCATCAGCCCAGGGGTCAATCAGCCCCAGCATTTT
NA	many	TRBV4-3	TRBJ1-5	CASSQAPASNQPQHF	TGCGCCAGCAGCCAGGCCCCAGCCAGCAATCAGCCCCAGCATTTT
NA	few	TRBV28	TRBJ2-2	CASSLQNTGELFF	TGTGCCAGCAGTTTGCAGAACACCGGGGAGCTGTTTTTT
TRBD2	NA	TRBV5-1	TRBJ2-1	CASSLERGGQNEQFF	TGCGCCAGCAGCTTAGAGCGGGGGGGCCAGAATGAGCAGTTCTTC
TRBD2	NA	TRBV7-9	TRBJ2-1	CASSPPTSGRAQEQFF	TGTGCCAGCAGCCCCCCGACTAGCGGGAGGGCCCAGGAGCAGTTCTTC
TRBD2	NA	TRBV20-1	TRBJ2-1	CSTSPAGTRVNQDEQFF	TGCAGTACCTCCCCGGCCGGGACTAGGGTCAATCAGGATGAGCAGTTCTTC
NA	NA	TRBV7-2	TRBJ2-3	CASSLEDWRDTQYF	TGTGCCAGCAGCTTAGAAGACTGGCGAGATACGCAGTATTTT
TRBD2	NA	TRBV29-1	TRBJ2-1	CSAKLPGLASEQFF	TGCAGCGCTAAATTACCGGGACTAGCGTCTGAGCAGTTCTTC
TRBD1	NA	TRBV12-3/TRBV12-4	TRBJ2-2	CASRGTGGTGELFF	TGTGCCAGCAGGGGGACAGGAGGCACCGGGGAGCTGTTTTTT
NA	NA	TRBV10-2	TRBJ2-2	CASRGTRTENTGELFF	TGCGCCAGCAGGGGAACCCGGACAGAAAACACCGGGGAGCTGTTTTTT
TRBD2	NA	TRBV12-3/TRBV12-4	TRBJ2-1	CATGLARGEQFF	TGTGCCACGGGACTAGCGAGGGGTGAGCAGTTCTTC
TRBD1	NA	TRBV3-1	TRBJ1-4	CASLDRGTANEKLFF	TGTGCCAGCCTCGACCGCGGGACAGCGAATGAAAAACTGTTTTTT
TRBD2	NA	TRBV20-1	TRBJ2-7	CSADSGRAYYEQYF	TGCAGTGCCGATAGCGGGAGGGCCTACTACGAGCAGTACTTC